This T cell receptor beta chain was retrieved from a study of OX40 agonist ivuxolimab in advanced cancers. Looking at the study overall: The treatment was a fully human IgG2 OX40 agonist, ivuxolimab.

The CDR3 sequence is 14 residues long. Per germline, CDR1 LNHNV and CDR2 YYDKDF (reference sequence). Trimming removed 0 bases at V and 3 bases at J, with 9 bases between. Findings and limits, study-wide: In a subset of nonresponders, normalized T-cell clonal expansion was also low.

This clone has more than one count but fewer than ten. Antigen specificity is unknown. Patients had blood sampled at baseline and again on cycle 4 day 1 and cycle 7 day 1. TCRdb's table, derived via immunoSEQ multiplex PCR, lists solely in-frame clones and lacks some. This table holds 55,000 to 85,000 clones, over 80% found once. The sequence was obtained from an adult with an advanced solid tumor such as melanoma, head and neck, liver or kidney cancer. V gene TRBV15 combines with J gene TRBJ2-7; a possible D gene is TRBD2 (5 bases). Specimen: CD4+ or CD8+ T cells sorted from blood, collected in a trial of the OX40 agonist ivuxolimab. The CDR3 nucleotides are TGTGCCACCAGCAGAGATCTAGCAGGCTACGAGCAGTACTTC. Protein sequence: CATSRDLAGYEQYF.